This TCR beta chain was found in a study of post-analysis software for immune sequencing data. Trimming removed 5 bases from V and 4 bases from J; junction bases left unmatched: 9. The CDR3 is made up of 15 amino acids. Points from the study as a whole: A few TRBV segments were significantly more frequent in patients than in controls. TRBV5-6, TRBV5-1 and TRBV20-1 were among these segments.

Remarks on this clonotype: Its specificity is not known.

Tagging with unique molecular identifiers was a feature of the TCR beta cDNA libraries. MiXCR was run by TCRdb on the PCR reads, yielding one entry per CDR3 protein. Among 750,000 to 950,000 distinct CDR3 sequences listed, approximately 53% were seen once. Sequenced sample: blood. This chain links TRBV12-3 or TRBV12-4 with TRBJ1-2, with TRBD1 identical over 8 bases. The TCR sequence derives from a girl aged 5 to 17 with multiple sclerosis. The CDR3 DNA follows: TGTGCCAGCAGTCGACCCGGGACAGGCGTCTATGGCTACACCTTC. Its translation is CASSRPGTGVYGYTF.